This TCR beta chain was recovered during a study of T cell responses to AZD1222 COVID-19 vaccine. Study in general: Second-dose timings of about 4 or about 12 weeks were pooled.

Points from the study as a whole: The donors showed a predominance of white British ancestry and of females, with possible underestimation of clonal diversity. Mapped onto spike, vaccine-associated CD4 TCRs spanned it and were dominant at 160-218 and 743-854. A rise in Spike-specific TCR breadth and depth followed two AZD1222 doses.

Trimming pared 4 bases from V and 2 bases from J, leaving 12 bases between. The length of the CDR3 is 14 residues. Germline CDR1 and CDR2: SGHNT and YYREEE (reference sequence). To note about this clone: Its antigen is as yet unknown.

The data were produced by immunoSEQ multiplex PCR, yet TCRdb's version contains in-frame clones alone and is incomplete. The sample yields about 180,000 clones, 85% to 90% seen once. The sequenced sample was peripheral blood, obtained on day 0 of AZD1222 vaccination. This chain connects TRBV5-4 to TRBJ1-1; a weak D match, TRBD1 (5 bases). The sequence was collected from an adult in good health. The CDR3 region has the DNA TGTGCCAGCAGCCGACCAGACAGTAACACTGAAGCTTTCTTT. This gives the protein CASSRPDSNTEAFF. Filled out from reference TRBV5-4 and TRBJ1-1, the complete variable domain reads ETGVTQSPTHLIKTRGQQVTLRCSSQSGHNTVSWYQQALGQGPQFIFQYYREEENGRGNFPPRFSGLQFPNYSSELNVNALELDDSALYLCASSRPDSNTEAFFGQGTRLTVV.